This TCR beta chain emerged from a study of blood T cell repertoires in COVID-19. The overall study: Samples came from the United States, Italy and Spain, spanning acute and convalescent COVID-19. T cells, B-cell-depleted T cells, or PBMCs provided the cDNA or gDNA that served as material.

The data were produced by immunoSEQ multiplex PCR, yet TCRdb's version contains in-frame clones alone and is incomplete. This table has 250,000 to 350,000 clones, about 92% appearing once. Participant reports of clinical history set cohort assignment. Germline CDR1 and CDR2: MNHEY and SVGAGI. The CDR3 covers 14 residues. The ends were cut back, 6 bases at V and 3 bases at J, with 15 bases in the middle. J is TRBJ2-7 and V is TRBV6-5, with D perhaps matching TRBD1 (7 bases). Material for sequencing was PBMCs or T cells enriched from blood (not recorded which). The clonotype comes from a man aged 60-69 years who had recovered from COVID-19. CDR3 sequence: CASRSSGGGYEQYF. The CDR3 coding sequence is TGTGCCAGCAGAAGCTCAGGGGGAGGCTACGAGCAGTACTTC.